This TCR beta chain was recovered during a study of CD8+CD57+ T cells in acquired aplastic anemia. Using genomic DNA as the template, TCR beta VDJ and CDR3 profiling was carried out. MiXCR, applied by TCRdb to the reads, yields one record per CDR3 protein. The sample has around 140,000 distinct CDR3 sequences; more than 35% are singletons. This clonotype was observed a few times. The CDR3 sequence is 15 residues long. The V segment lost 2 bases and the J segment 8 bases; nucleotides outside the gene matches: 9. Germline CDR1 is LNHNV and CDR2 is YYDKDF (reference sequence). The clonotype was recovered from a human donor in good health, serving as a control. Sequencing was performed on sorted CD4+, CD8+, or CD8+CD57+ T cells (not recorded which) from PBMCs. The J gene is TRBJ1-2, the V gene TRBV15; 9 positions match TRBD1. CDR3 coding DNA: TGTGCCACCAGCAGACCGGGACAGGGTTTCGGCGGCTACACCTTC. Translated, it gives CATSRPGQGFGGYTF.